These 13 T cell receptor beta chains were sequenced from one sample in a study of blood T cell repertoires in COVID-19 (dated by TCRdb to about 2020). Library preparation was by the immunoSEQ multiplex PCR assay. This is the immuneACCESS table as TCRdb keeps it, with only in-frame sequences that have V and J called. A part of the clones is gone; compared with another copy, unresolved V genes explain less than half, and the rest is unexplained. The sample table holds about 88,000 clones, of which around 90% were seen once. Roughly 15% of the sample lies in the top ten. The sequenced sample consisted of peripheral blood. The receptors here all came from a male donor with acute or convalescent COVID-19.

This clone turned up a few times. CDR3 DNA: TGTGCCAGCAGTTTCAACCGGGAGATAGCTGGCGAGACCCAGTACTTC. Its translation: CASSFNREIAGETQYF. The chain carries TRBV27 and TRBJ2-5; maybe TRBD2 (6 bases). The germline V gene has CDR1 MNHEY and CDR2 SMNVEV (reference sequence). The CDR3 extends over 16 amino acids. Deletions cut 3 bases from V and 5 bases from J, with 19 bases between.

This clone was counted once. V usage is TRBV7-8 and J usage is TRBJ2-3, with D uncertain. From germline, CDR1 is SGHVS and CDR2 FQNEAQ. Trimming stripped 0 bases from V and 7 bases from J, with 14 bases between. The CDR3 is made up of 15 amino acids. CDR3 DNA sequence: TGTGCCAGCAGCTTAGCGTTTCAAGCGCGAAATACGCAGTATTTT. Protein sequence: CASSLAFQARNTQYF.

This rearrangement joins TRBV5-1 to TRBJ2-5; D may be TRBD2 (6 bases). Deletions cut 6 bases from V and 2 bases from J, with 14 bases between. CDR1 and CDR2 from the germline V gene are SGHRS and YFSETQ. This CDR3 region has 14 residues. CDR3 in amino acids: CASTITGGQETQYF. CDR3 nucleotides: TGCGCCAGCACCATAACCGGGGGACAAGAGACCCAGTACTTC.

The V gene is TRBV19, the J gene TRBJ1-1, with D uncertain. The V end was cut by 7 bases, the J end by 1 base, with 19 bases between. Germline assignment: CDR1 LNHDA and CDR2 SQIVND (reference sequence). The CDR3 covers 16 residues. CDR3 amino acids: CASITNGREKNTEAFF. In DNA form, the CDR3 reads TGTGCCAGTATCACCAATGGACGGGAGAAGAACACTGAAGCTTTCTTT.

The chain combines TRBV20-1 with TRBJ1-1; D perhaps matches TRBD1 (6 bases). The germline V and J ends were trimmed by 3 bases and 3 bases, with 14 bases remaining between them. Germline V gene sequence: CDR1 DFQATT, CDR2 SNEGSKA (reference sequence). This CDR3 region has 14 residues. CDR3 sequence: CSASARGAYTEAFF. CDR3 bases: TGCAGTGCTAGTGCCAGGGGCGCATACACTGAAGCTTTCTTT.

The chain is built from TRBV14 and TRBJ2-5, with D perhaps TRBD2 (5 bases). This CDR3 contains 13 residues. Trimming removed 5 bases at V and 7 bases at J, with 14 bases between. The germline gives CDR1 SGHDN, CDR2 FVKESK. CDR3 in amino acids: CASSGIRAGTQYF. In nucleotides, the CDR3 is TGTGCCAGCAGCGGGATCCGGGCGGGGACCCAGTACTTC.

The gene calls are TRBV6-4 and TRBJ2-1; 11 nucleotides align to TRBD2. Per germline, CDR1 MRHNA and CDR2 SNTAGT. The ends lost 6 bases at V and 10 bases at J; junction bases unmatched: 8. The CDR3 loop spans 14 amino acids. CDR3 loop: CASSQLAGVGEQFF. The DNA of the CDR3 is TGTGCCAGCAGCCAACTAGCGGGGGTCGGGGAGCAGTTCTTC.

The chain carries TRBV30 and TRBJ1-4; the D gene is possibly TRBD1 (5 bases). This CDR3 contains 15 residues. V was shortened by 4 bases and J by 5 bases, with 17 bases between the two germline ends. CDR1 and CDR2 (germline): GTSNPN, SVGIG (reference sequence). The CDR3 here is CAWTVGGEQNEKLFF. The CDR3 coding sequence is TGTGCCTGGACGGTTGGAGGGGAGCAGAATGAAAAACTGTTTTTT.

CDR3 sequence (DNA): TGCGCCAGCAGCCAGACCGGGAGCCTAGCCAAAAACATTCAGTACTTC. Amino acids: CASSQTGSLAKNIQYF. The chain links TRBV4-1 to TRBJ2-4, with D possibly matching TRBD2 (6 bases). V was clipped by 3 bases and J by 0 bases, with 12 bases between them. Germline CDR1 is MGHRA and CDR2 is YSYEKL. The CDR3 has 16 amino acids.

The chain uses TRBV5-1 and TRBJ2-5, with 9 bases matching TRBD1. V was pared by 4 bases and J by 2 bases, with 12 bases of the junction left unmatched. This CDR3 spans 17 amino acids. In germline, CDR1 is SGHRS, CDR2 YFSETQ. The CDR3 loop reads CASSALQGAAIQETQYF. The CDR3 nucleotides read TGCGCCAGCAGCGCTCTACAGGGGGCCGCGATACAAGAGACCCAGTACTTC.

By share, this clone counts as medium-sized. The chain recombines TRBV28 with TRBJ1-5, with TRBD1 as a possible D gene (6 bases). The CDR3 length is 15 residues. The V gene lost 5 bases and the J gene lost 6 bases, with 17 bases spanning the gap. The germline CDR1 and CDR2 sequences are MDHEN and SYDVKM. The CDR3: CASSIRGQGTQPQHF. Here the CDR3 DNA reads TGTGCCAGCAGTATCAGGGGCCAGGGGACTCAGCCCCAGCATTTT.

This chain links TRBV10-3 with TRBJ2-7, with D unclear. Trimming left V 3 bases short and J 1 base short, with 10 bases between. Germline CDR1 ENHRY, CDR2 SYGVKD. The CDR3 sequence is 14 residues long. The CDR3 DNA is TGTGCCATCAGTGAACATACAGAGTCCTACGAGCAGTACTTC. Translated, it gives CAISEHTESYEQYF.

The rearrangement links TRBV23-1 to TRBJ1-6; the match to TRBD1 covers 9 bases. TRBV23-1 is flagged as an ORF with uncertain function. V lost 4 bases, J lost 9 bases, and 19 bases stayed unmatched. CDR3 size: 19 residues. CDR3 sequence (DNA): TGCGCCAGCAGTCCCCTCGAGCCCGTGGGGACAGGGTGGGTTTCACCCCTCCACTTT. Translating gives CASSPLEPVGTGWVSPLHF.